This paragraph covers one T cell receptor (beta chain) sequence. Its cognate antigen is unknown. The data were taken from a study of Ad26.COV2.S vaccination and SARS-CoV-2 variants. Study results and limitations: Possibly, TCR breadth and depth analyses underestimated total T cell responses. Non-spike TCR breadth was similar in vaccine and placebo recipients.

Treatment meaning: some 20 received Ad26.COV2.S at low or high dose, single or two shots; roughly five received placebo; per-sample allocation not given. Vaccine and placebo recipients were sampled on day 63 after the first injection. Ad26.COV2.S expressed prefusion-stabilized spike from the original Wuhan strain. The repertoire was sequenced with immunoSEQ multiplex PCR; TCRdb's copy has only in-frame clones and lacks some. The sample includes about 680,000 clones, roughly 90% of them seen just once. V trimming: 4 bases; J trimming: 4 bases; junction bases outside the gene matches: 9. Germline V gives CDR1 ENHRY, CDR2 SYGVKD. The CDR3 spans 15 residues.

The sample in question was peripheral blood, obtained in a trial of Ad26.COV2.S vaccine versus placebo. This chain joins TRBV10-3 and TRBJ2-7; 8 nucleotides match TRBD1. This sequence originates from a person aged 18-65 years who received the Ad26.COV2.S COVID-19 vaccine or a placebo. CDR3 bases: TGTGCCATCAGTGGCAGTGGGACAGGAGTTTACGAGCAGTACTTC. Protein: CAISGSGTGVYEQYF.